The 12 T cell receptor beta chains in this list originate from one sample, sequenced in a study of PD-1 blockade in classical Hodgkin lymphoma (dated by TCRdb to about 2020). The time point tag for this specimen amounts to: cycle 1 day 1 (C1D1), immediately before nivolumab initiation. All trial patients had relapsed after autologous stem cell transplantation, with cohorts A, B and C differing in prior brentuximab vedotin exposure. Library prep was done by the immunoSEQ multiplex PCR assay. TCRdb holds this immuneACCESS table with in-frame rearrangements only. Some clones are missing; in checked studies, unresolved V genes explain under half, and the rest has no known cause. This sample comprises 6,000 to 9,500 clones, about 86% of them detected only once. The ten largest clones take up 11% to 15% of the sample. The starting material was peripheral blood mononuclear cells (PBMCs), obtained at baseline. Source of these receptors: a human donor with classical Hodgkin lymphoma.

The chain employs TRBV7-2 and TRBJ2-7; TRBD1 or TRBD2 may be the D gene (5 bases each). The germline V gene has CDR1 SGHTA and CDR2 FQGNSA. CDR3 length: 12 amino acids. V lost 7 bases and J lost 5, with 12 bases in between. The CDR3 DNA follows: TGTGCCAGCACCCGGGACGGACACGAGCAGTACTTC. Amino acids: CASTRDGHEQYF. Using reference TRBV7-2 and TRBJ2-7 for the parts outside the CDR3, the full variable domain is GAGVSQSPSNKVTEKGKDVELRCDPISGHTALYWYRQSLGQGLEFLIYFQGNSAPDKSGLPSDRFSAERTGGSVSTLTIQRTQQEDSAVYLCASTRDGHEQYFGPGTRLTVT.

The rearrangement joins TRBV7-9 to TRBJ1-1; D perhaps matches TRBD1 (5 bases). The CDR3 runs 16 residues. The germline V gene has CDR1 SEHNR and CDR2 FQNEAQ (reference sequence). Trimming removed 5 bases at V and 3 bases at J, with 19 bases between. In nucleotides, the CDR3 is TGTGCCAGCAGCCGACGGGGTCGGGGGTCGGACACTGAAGCTTTCTTT. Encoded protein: CASSRRGRGSDTEAFF.

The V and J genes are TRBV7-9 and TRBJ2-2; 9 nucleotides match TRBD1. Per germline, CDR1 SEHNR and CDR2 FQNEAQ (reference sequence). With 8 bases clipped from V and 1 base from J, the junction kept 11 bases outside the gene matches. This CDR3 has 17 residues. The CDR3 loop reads CASQPDRGIKNTGELFF. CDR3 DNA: TGTGCCAGCCAGCCCGACAGGGGGATAAAGAACACCGGGGAGCTGTTTTTT.

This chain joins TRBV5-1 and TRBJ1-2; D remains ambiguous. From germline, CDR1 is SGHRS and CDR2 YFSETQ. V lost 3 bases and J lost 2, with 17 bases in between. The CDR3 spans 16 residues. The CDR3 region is CASSWGIGRNNYGYTF. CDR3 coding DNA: TGCGCCAGCAGCTGGGGAATAGGACGGAACAACTATGGCTACACCTTC.

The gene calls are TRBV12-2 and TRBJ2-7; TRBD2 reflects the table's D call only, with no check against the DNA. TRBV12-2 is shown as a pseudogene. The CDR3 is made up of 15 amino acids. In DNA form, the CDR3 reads TGTGCAAGTCGCTTAGTCCCGGGACTCACTTACGAGCAGTACTTC. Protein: CASRLVPGLTYEQYF.

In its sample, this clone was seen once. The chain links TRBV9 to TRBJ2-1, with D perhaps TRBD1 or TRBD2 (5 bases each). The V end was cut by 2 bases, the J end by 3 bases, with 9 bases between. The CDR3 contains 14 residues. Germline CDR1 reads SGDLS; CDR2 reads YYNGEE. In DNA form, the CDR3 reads TGTGCCAGCAGCGTTGGGGGTTACTACAATGAGCAGTTCTTC. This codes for CASSVGGYYNEQFF.

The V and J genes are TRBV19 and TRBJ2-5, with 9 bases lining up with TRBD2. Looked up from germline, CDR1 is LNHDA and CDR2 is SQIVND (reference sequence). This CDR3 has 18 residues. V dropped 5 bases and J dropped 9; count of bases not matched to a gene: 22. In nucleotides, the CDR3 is TGTGCCAGTAGTCTCAAAATCCCTAGCGGGACAACCCAGAGGGCCCAGTACTTC. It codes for CASSLKIPSGTTQRAQYF. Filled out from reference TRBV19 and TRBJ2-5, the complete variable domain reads DGGITQSPKYLFRKEGQNVTLSCEQNLNHDAMYWYRQDPGQGLRLIYYSQIVNDFQKGDIAEGYSVSREKKESFPLTVTSAQKNPTAFYLCASSLKIPSGTTQRAQYFGPGTRLLVL.

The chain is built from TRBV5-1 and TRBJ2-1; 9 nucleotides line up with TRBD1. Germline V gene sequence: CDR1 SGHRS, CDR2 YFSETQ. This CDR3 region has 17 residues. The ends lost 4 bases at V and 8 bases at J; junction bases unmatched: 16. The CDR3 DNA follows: TGCGCCAGCAGCGTCGGGACAGGGATAATAATCGCCTATGAGCAGTTCTTC. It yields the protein CASSVGTGIIIAYEQFF.

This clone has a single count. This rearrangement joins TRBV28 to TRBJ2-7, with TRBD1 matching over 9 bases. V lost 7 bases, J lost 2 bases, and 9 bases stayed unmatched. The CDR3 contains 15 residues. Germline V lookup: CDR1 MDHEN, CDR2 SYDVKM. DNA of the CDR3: TGTGCCAGCATCCCCGGGACAGGGAGACCCTACGAGCAGTACTTC. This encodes CASIPGTGRPYEQYF.

CDR3 nucleotide sequence: TGTGCCAGCAGCCGACTAGCATACGAGCAGTACTTC. The encoded protein is CASSRLAYEQYF. The rearrangement joins TRBV7-9 to TRBJ2-7; 7 nucleotides match TRBD2. This CDR3 comprises 12 residues. V lost 5 bases and J lost 4; bases outside the gene matches: 2. Germline loops: CDR1 SEHNR, CDR2 FQNEAQ (reference sequence).

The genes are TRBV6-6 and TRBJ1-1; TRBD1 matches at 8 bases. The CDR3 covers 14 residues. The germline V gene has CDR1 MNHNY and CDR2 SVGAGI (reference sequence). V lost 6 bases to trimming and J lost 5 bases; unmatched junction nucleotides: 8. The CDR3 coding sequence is TGTGCCAGCAGAAGAGACAGGGGCCGTACTGAAGCTTTCTTT. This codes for CASRRDRGRTEAFF.

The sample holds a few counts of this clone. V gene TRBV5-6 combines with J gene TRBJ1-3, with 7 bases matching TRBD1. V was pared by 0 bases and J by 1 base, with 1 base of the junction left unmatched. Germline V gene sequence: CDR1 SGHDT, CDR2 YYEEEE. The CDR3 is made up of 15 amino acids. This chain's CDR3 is CASSLGTGSGNTIYF. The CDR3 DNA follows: TGTGCCAGCAGCTTGGGGACAGGTTCTGGAAACACCATATATTTT.